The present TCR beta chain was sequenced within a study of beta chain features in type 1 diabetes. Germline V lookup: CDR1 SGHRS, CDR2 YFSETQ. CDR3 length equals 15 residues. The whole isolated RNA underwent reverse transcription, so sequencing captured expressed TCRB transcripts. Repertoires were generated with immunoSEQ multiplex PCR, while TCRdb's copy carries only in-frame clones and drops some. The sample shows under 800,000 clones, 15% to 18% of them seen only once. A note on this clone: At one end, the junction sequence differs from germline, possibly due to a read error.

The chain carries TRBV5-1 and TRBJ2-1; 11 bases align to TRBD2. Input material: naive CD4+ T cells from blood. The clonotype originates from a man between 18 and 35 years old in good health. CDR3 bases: TGCGCCACCAGCCTAGCGGGAGGACTTGAGGATGAGCAGTTCTTC. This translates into CATSLAGGLEDEQFF.